These T cell receptor beta chains were read from a single sample in a study of blood T cells in healthy people across ages. TCRdb fed the 5' RACE reads into MiXCR, producing one record per CDR3 protein. The table has about 730,000 distinct CDR3 sequences, roughly two fifths seen once. Sequencing used blood. The receptors stem from a woman aged 55-70 years in good health. Both conserved end residues are part of each CDR3. Fields, in order: J gene, clone size, V gene, D gene, CDR3 DNA, CDR3 protein. A D gene is named only where the DNA matches it firmly. Some rows mark clone size as missing; the rest say once, few, many or name a class of expanded clone.

TRBJ2-1 | NA | TRBV10-3 | NA | TGTGCCATCAGTCTCGGACCTTATTCCAGTGAGCAGTTCTTC | CAISLGPYSSEQFF
TRBJ2-5 | NA | TRBV28 | NA | TGTGCCAGCAGTTTGGCGGCCGCTACACGGGAGACCCAGTACTTC | CASSLAAATRETQYF
TRBJ1-1 | NA | TRBV4-1 | TRBD1 | TGCGCCAGCAGCCAAGGGACAGGGTTATCCGAAGCTTTCTTT | CASSQGTGLSEAFF
TRBJ1-2 | few | TRBV11-2 | NA | TGTGCCAGCAGCCCCGGACTCTTTGGCTACACCTTC | CASSPGLFGYTF
TRBJ1-4 | NA | TRBV14 | NA | TGTGCCAGCAGCCCCCAGGGTGGTGAAAAACTGTTTTTT | CASSPQGGEKLFF
TRBJ2-5 | NA | TRBV3-1 | TRBD2 | TGTGCCAGCCTACGGGCAGGGAGGGGCTCGAGAGAGACCCAGTACTTC | CASLRAGRGSRETQYF
TRBJ1-1 | NA | TRBV11-2 | TRBD1 | TGTGCCAGCAGCGCAGGCCATACAGGGGCGACACTATCCTTGAACACTGAAGCTTTCTTT | CASSAGHTGATLSLNTEAFF
TRBJ2-4 | NA | TRBV29-1 | TRBD1 | TGCAGCGTTGATGGTGGAAGGGACAGGGAGGGGTACAACATTCAGTACTTC | CSVDGGRDREGYNIQYF
TRBJ2-7 | NA | TRBV15 | TRBD1 | TGTGCCACCAGCTCCGACAGGGAAATCTACGAGCAGTACTTC | CATSSDREIYEQYF
TRBJ2-4 | few | TRBV29-1 | TRBD2 | TGCAGTGCAAGGCTAGCGGAGGGATGCAAGCAGTACTTC | CSARLAEGCKQYF
TRBJ2-7 | many | TRBV6-2/TRBV6-3 | NA | TGTGCCAGCAGCCGGGACACTCCCTACGAGCAGTACTTC | CASSRDTPYEQYF
TRBJ2-5 | many | TRBV10-3 | NA | TGTGCCATCAGTGAGGGGGTAGAAGAGACCCAGTACTTC | CAISEGVEETQYF
TRBJ1-2 | NA | TRBV6-6 | TRBD1 | TGTGCCAGCAGTTACCTACAGGGGGCCGGTAACTATGGCTACACCTTC | CASSYLQGAGNYGYTF
TRBJ2-1 | once | TRBV5-1 | TRBD2 | TGCGCCAGCAGCTGGGGTTTGGGCGGGGGGGCAGACAATGAGCAGTTCTTC | CASSWGLGGGADNEQFF
TRBJ2-1 | NA | TRBV4-1 | TRBD2 | TGCGCCAGCAGCCAAGAAGTCGGACTAGCGGGGGGAGGGAGAGGGTGGGGTGAGCAGTTCTTC | CASSQEVGLAGGGRGWGEQFF
TRBJ1-6 | NA | TRBV27 | NA | TGTGCCAGCAGTGTCTATAATTCACCCCTCCACTTT | CASSVYNSPLHF
TRBJ2-1 | few | TRBV27 | NA | TGTGCCAGCAGTTTATCGTCGGGGTACTCCTACAATGAGCAGTTCTTC | CASSLSSGYSYNEQFF
TRBJ2-1 | NA | TRBV10-3 | NA | TGTGCCATCAGTAACCAGGGACCCACAGCGGAGCAGTTCTTC | CAISNQGPTAEQFF
TRBJ2-1 | NA | TRBV5-6 | TRBD1 | TGTGCCAGCAGCAGTTCCGGGACAGGGGGTAGGGATGAGCAGTTCTTC | CASSSSGTGGRDEQFF
TRBJ2-3 | NA | TRBV4-3 | NA | TGCGCCAGCAGCCGCGGCGACAGCAACACAGATACGCAGTATTTT | CASSRGDSNTDTQYF
TRBJ1-6 | NA | TRBV10-3 | NA | TGTGCCATCAGTGAAAGAGAAGAGGGATCACCCCTCCACTTT | CAISEREEGSPLHF
TRBJ1-2 | NA | TRBV28 | NA | TGTGCCAGCAGTTTAAGACTGAATAGTGGCTACACCTTC | CASSLRLNSGYTF
TRBJ2-1 | NA | TRBV29-1 | TRBD2 | TGCAGCGCAAATCGGACCGTTGAAGGGACTAGCGGGTCCCCGAGCTCCTACAATGAGCAGTTCTTC | CSANRTVEGTSGSPSSYNEQFF
TRBJ1-4 | NA | TRBV12-3/TRBV12-4 | NA | TGTGCCGGCAGTTTTGGAGCCAGTCGGGAAAAACTGTTTTTT | CAGSFGASREKLFF
TRBJ2-4 | NA | TRBV7-8 | TRBD2 | TGTGCCAGCAGGATCGGGACTAGCGGGGGAAACATTCAGTACTTC | CASRIGTSGGNIQYF
TRBJ2-5 | NA | TRBV16 | NA | TGTGCCAGCAGCCAACGCAAAGAGACCCAGTACTTC | CASSQRKETQYF
TRBJ2-5 | many | TRBV10-3 | NA | TGTGCCATCAGTGTGGAAAGGGACCCACCGGGGACCCAGTACTTC | CAISVERDPPGTQYF
TRBJ2-1 | NA | TRBV12-3/TRBV12-4 | NA | TGTGCCAGCAGAGAAGGCGGGGCGAGCTCCTACGATGAGCAGTTCTTC | CASREGGASSYDEQFF
TRBJ1-5 | few | TRBV18 | NA | TGTGCCAGCTCCTCAGGGTCGGATCAGCCCCAGCATTTT | CASSSGSDQPQHF
TRBJ1-2 | few | TRBV28 | NA | TGTGCCAGCAGCCCAGGGGAAGCCAGGCCCTATGGCTACACCTTC | CASSPGEARPYGYTF
TRBJ2-3 | NA | TRBV20-1 | TRBD1 | TGCAGTGCTAGAGGGGGACAGGAGGGATTAACGCAGTATTTT | CSARGGQEGLTQYF
TRBJ2-4 | NA | TRBV7-2 | NA | TGTGCCAGCAGCTTGCAGGGTTGGGGTGGCAAAAACATTCAGTACTTC | CASSLQGWGGKNIQYF
TRBJ1-1 | NA | TRBV10-3 | NA | TGTGCCATCAGCCAGGGACACTACACTGAAGCTTTCTTT | CAISQGHYTEAFF
TRBJ2-7 | NA | TRBV5-1 | NA | TGCGCCGGCAGCTTGGCAACAGGGAATCTCTACGAGCAGTACTTC | CAGSLATGNLYEQYF
TRBJ2-1 | NA | TRBV21-1 | NA | TGTGCCAGCAGCTTTCGACTAGCGGGAGACGGTTTCTACAATGAGCAGTTCTTC | CASSFRLAGDGFYNEQFF
TRBJ2-7 | many | TRBV5-1 | NA | TGCGCCAGCAGCTTGGTTTCGGGGTCCTACGAGCAGTACTTC | CASSLVSGSYEQYF
TRBJ1-2 | few | TRBV3-1 | NA | TGTGCCAGCAGCCAAGACCAGCCTAACTATGGCTACACCTTC | CASSQDQPNYGYTF
TRBJ2-7 | few | TRBV6-2/TRBV6-3 | TRBD2 | TGTGCCAGCAAGAAGATAGCGGGAGCGTCCGACGAGCAGTACTTC | CASKKIAGASDEQYF
TRBJ2-7 | NA | TRBV7-7 | TRBD1 | TGTGCCAGCAGCTTACGACAGGGTCGGAATTACGAGCAGTACTTC | CASSLRQGRNYEQYF
TRBJ2-5 | NA | TRBV3-1 | NA | TGTGCCAGCAGCCAAGAGGGCGCAGGGGACGGTGAGACCCAGTACTTC | CASSQEGAGDGETQYF
TRBJ2-3 | NA | TRBV20-1 | NA | TGCAGTGCTAGGACCACAGATACGCAGTATTTT | CSARTTDTQYF
TRBJ2-1 | few | TRBV18 | TRBD1 | TGTGCCAGCTCCGAGGGGGCTCCGTATGAGCAGTTCTTC | CASSEGAPYEQFF
TRBJ2-7 | few | TRBV20-1 | NA | TGCAGTGCCCTAGTGAAACGGGGAGACTACGAGCAGTACTTC | CSALVKRGDYEQYF
TRBJ2-7 | NA | TRBV11-1 | TRBD2 | TGTGCCAGCAGCTTACCGCGGGAGCTTCACAATGAGCAGTACTTC | CASSLPRELHNEQYF
TRBJ1-2 | few | TRBV20-1 | NA | TGCAGTGCTAATACAGGCGCCGATGGCTACACCTTC | CSANTGADGYTF
TRBJ2-3 | few | TRBV20-1 | NA | TGCAGTGCTAGATTAACTAGTAGTCAGTATTTT | CSARLTSSQYF
TRBJ2-1 | NA | TRBV5-1 | NA | TGCGCCAGCACCCCGGCGAGGACGTCGAAGAGCCCCTACAATGAGCAGTTCTTC | CASTPARTSKSPYNEQFF
TRBJ2-6 | NA | TRBV5-1 | TRBD2 | TGCGCCAGCAGTACTAGCGGACCCTCTGGGGTCAACGTCCTGACTTTC | CASSTSGPSGVNVLTF
TRBJ2-7 | NA | TRBV3-1 | NA | TGTGCCAGCGGCCTTGGGGACCAAACCTACGAGCAGTACTTC | CASGLGDQTYEQYF
TRBJ1-5 | NA | TRBV2 | TRBD1 | TGTGCCAGCAGTGGGACAGGGGGCTTGGGTCAGCCCCAGCATTTT | CASSGTGGLGQPQHF
TRBJ2-7 | NA | TRBV11-2 | NA | TGTGCCGGCAGCGACAACCTCTACGAGCAGTACTTC | CAGSDNLYEQYF
TRBJ1-2 | NA | TRBV9 | NA | TGTGCCAGCAGCGTAGCCCATGTGGGTGGCGACTATGGCTACACCTTC | CASSVAHVGGDYGYTF
TRBJ1-1 | once | TRBV5-1 | NA | TGCGCCAGCAGCCTAAACGGTGGGGACTTGAACACTGAAGCTTTCTTT | CASSLNGGDLNTEAFF
TRBJ2-3 | NA | TRBV18 | NA | TGTGCCAGCTCACGTTCGGAAACCCCCGGCATCGATACGCAGTATTTT | CASSRSETPGIDTQYF
TRBJ2-7 | NA | TRBV4-2 | NA | TGTGCCAGCAGCCAACCAAAGACAGCACTAACCCCCTACGAGCAGTACTTC | CASSQPKTALTPYEQYF